The source of this TCR beta chain is a study of cytomegalovirus exposure and HLA in healthy donors. This clone was picked up a small number of times. Use of 60 Vbeta and 13 Jbeta primers characterized the PCR. Clones were read by immunoSEQ multiplex PCR, and TCRdb kept only the in-frame ones, dropping some. The sample carries under 150,000 clones, approximately 80% recorded once. Sequencing was done on a sample of PBMCs. The sequence came from a man aged 25-45 years in good health and CMV-seronegative.

The CDR3 DNA reads TGCGCCAGCAGCTTGGGGATGCGAGGGACCTACGAGCAGTACTTC. Its protein product is CASSLGMRGTYEQYF. V usage is TRBV5-1 and J usage is TRBJ2-7; perhaps TRBD2 as D (5 bases). The V and J ends lost 0 bases and 2 bases respectively, with 12 bases between them. CDR3 length: 15 residues. Germline V gives CDR1 SGHRS, CDR2 YFSETQ.